The TCR beta chain described here comes from a study of response to subunit inactivated influenza vaccine. TCRdb independently ran MiXCR on the RT-PCR reads; one entry per CDR3 protein. The sample lists 600,000 to 850,000 distinct CDR3 sequences, around 13% seen once, with less than 9% in the top ten. This clonotype was seen a handful of times. Germline CDR1 and CDR2: DFQATT and SNEGSKA (reference sequence). The trim removed 0 bases at V and 2 bases at J, leaving 8 bases unmatched. The CDR3 is made up of 16 amino acids. Sequenced here: PBMCs from blood, sampled 14 days before vaccination. The chain has TRBV20-1 and TRBJ1-2; 8 bases match TRBD1. This clonotype was sampled from a man aged 45-60 years who received an inactivated influenza vaccine. CDR3 residues: CSARDSGGGGNYGYTF. In DNA form, the CDR3 reads TGCAGTGCTAGAGATTCAGGGGGCGGTGGGAACTATGGCTACACCTTC.